This T cell receptor (beta chain) was obtained from a study of cytotoxic CD8 clonotypes in ibrutinib-treated CLL. The overall study: IGHV unmutated about 17; relapsed/refractory about a dozen; treatment-naive over 14. Whole-study findings and limits: Measured clonality at baseline was greater than in age-matched healthy donors and tracked with circulating CD8+ T-cell counts.

Regarding this clone: Its antigen is currently unknown.

Frozen-stored PBMCs produced about 2 micrograms of genomic DNA for TCR beta libraries. Germline V gene data show CDR1 as MNHEY and CDR2 as SVGAGI. V trimming: 5 bases; J trimming: 4 bases; junction bases outside the gene matches: 6. The CDR3 covers 15 residues. Depth targeted 1 in 200,000 to 1 in 1 million T cells, averaging roughly 9.7x coverage per clonotype. Only in-frame clones appear in the TCRdb table, and some are missing; sequencing was by immunoSEQ multiplex PCR. The sample carries fewer than 400,000 clones, around 66% recorded once. This chain joins TRBV6-5 and TRBJ1-4, with 8 nucleotides matching TRBD1. The receptor comes from a human donor with chronic lymphocytic leukemia. The starting material was PBMCs, obtained after 36 months of ibrutinib treatment. CDR3 sequence: CASSPRQGFNEKLFF. The CDR3 region has the DNA TGTGCCAGCAGTCCTAGACAGGGGTTTAATGAAAAACTGTTTTTT.